This T cell receptor (beta chain) was sequenced in a study of blood T cell repertoires in COVID-19. Libraries were prepared by immunoSEQ multiplex PCR; TCRdb keeps only in-frame clonotypes and omits some of them. The sample carries 120,000 or so clones, more than 70% recorded once. Between the trimmed V and J ends, which lost 3 bases and 3 bases, there was a span of 14 bases. Germline CDR1 is KGHSH and CDR2 is LQKENI. The CDR3 loop spans 15 amino acids. The chain carries TRBV18 and TRBJ1-2; D is unclear. This receptor was obtained from an elderly man with active or convalescent COVID-19. The sequencing sample was made of peripheral blood. CDR3 in DNA: TGTGCCAGCTCACCTCGAGGGTCGGATCACTATGGCTACACCTTC. Encoded protein: CASSPRGSDHYGYTF.